This entry lists 20 T cell receptor beta chains sequenced from one sample in a study of CD8+CD57+ T cells in acquired aplastic anemia. The template for TCR beta VDJ and CDR3 sequence profiling was genomic DNA. TCRdb fed the reads into MiXCR, producing one record per CDR3 protein. The sample records about 270,000 distinct CDR3 sequences, approximately 56% being singletons. The sequencing input was sorted CD4+, CD8+, or CD8+CD57+ T cells (not recorded which) from PBMCs. These receptors were collected from a human donor with severe aplastic anemia or a healthy control (not recorded which).

The rearrangement uses TRBV7-9 and TRBJ1-5; D uncertain. This CDR3 has 18 residues. V dropped 6 bases and J dropped 0 bases, with 21 bases sitting between them. Germline V gene data show CDR1 as SEHNR and CDR2 as FQNEAQ (reference sequence). For the CDR3, the DNA is TGTGCCAGCAGTCCCCTGGGAGGACGACCTTATAGCAATCAGCCCCAGCATTTT. As protein: CASSPLGGRPYSNQPQHF.

This clonotype was counted a few times. At one boundary the junction diverges from the germline segment, which might be a read error. The chain joins TRBV7-7 to TRBJ2-5; a weak D match, TRBD2 (5 bases). Germline CDR1 is SSHAT and CDR2 is FNYEAQ (reference sequence). This CDR3 has 14 amino acids. CDR3 region: CASSLVRGSETQYF. The CDR3 DNA follows: TGTGCTAGCAGCTTAGTTCGGGGTAGTGAGACCCAGTACTTC.

This clonotype has a count of ten or more. This sequence joins TRBV25-1 and TRBJ1-5; the D is unclear. The CDR3 contains 12 residues. Germline CDR1 is MGHDK and CDR2 is SYGVNS. V was pared by 6 bases and J by 3 bases, with 6 bases between. The chain's CDR3 is CASREANQPQHF. The CDR3 nucleotides are TGTGCCAGCAGGGAGGCCAATCAGCCCCAGCATTTT.

The genes are TRBV10-1 and TRBJ2-5; D tentatively fits TRBD1 or TRBD2 (5 bases each). Trimming shortened V by 4 bases and J by 5 bases, and 14 bases separated the two germline ends. Germline V lookup: CDR1 WNHNN, CDR2 SYGVQD (reference sequence). The CDR3 contains 14 residues. The CDR3, as DNA: TGCGCCAGCAGTGGGATACGGGGCTGGGAGACCCAGTACTTC. The encoded protein is CASSGIRGWETQYF.

The chain recombines TRBV20-1 with TRBJ2-1; maybe TRBD1 (5 bases). V lost 3 bases and J 0 bases, leaving 9 bases between the germline ends. The CDR3 contains 14 residues. CDR1 DFQATT and CDR2 SNEGSKA come from the germline V gene (reference sequence). In nucleotides, the CDR3 is TGCAGTGCTAGTTGGCAGGGCTCCTACAATGAGCAGTTCTTC. It yields the protein CSASWQGSYNEQFF.

The chain couples TRBV13 to TRBJ2-3; D gene uncertain. The germline gives CDR1 PRHDT, CDR2 FYEKMQ (reference sequence). V shed 7 bases and J shed 6 bases, with 14 bases lying between them. The CDR3 is made up of 13 amino acids. This CDR3 reads CASTSFNLDTQYF. The CDR3 DNA reads TGTGCCAGCACCTCGTTTAATCTGGATACGCAGTATTTT.

The J gene is TRBJ2-5, the V gene TRBV12-3 or TRBV12-4; 7 bases are a match to TRBD2. J gave up 7 bases and V 6 bases, and 5 bases lay outside the gene matches. The CDR3 is 12 amino acids. CDR3 sequence (DNA): TGTGCCAGCAGACCCTCTAGCGGGACCCAGTACTTC. This translates into CASRPSSGTQYF.

This clonotype was observed at least ten times. The CDR3: CSARDRRVETEAFF. The CDR3 coding sequence is TGCAGTGCTAGAGACAGGAGGGTAGAGACTGAAGCTTTCTTT. The chain has TRBV20-1 and TRBJ1-1; D remains unclear. Looked up from germline, CDR1 is DFQATT and CDR2 is SNEGSKA (reference sequence). Trimming shortened V by 0 bases and J by 5 bases, and 13 bases separated the two germline ends. The CDR3 covers 14 residues.

This rearrangement joins TRBV7-8 to TRBJ1-5; the D is unclear. CDR1 and CDR2 from the germline V gene are SGHVS and FQNEAQ. CDR3 size: 15 residues. V was shortened by 5 bases and J by 1 base, with 12 bases between the two germline ends. The CDR3 here is CASSPLIGSNQPQHF. The CDR3, as DNA: TGTGCCAGCAGCCCCCTCATAGGCAGCAATCAGCCCCAGCATTTT.

The chain uses TRBV10-3 and TRBJ1-3; D unclear. Per germline, CDR1 ENHRY and CDR2 SYGVKD. Trimming pared 6 bases from V and 0 bases from J, leaving 6 bases between. The CDR3 is 13 residues long. The DNA of the CDR3 is TGTGCCATCAGGGCGAACTCTGGAAACACCATATATTTT. It translates to CAIRANSGNTIYF.

This chain joins TRBV7-2 and TRBJ1-4; TRBD1 agrees at 7 bases. V gave up 2 bases and J gave up 7 bases; unmatched junction bases: 10. The CDR3 totals 16 residues. The germline V gene encodes CDR1 SGHTA and CDR2 FQGNSA. CDR3 nucleotides: TGTGCCAGCAGCTTACAGGCCACAGGGGACACTGAAAAACTGTTTTTT. It is translated as CASSLQATGDTEKLFF.

The chain recombines TRBV12-3 or TRBV12-4 with TRBJ2-3; D may be TRBD1 or TRBD2 (5 bases each). This CDR3 has 15 amino acids. The V and J ends lost 11 bases and 1 base respectively, with 19 bases between them. The CDR3 bases are TGTGCCGACAGTTATCGGTCGGGGCGCACAGATACGCAGTATTTT. Encoded protein: CADSYRSGRTDTQYF.

This chain links TRBV5-8 with TRBJ1-6; 7 bases are shared with TRBD1. In germline, CDR1 is SGHTS, CDR2 YDEGEE. The CDR3 consists of 13 residues. Trimming removed 4 bases from V and 15 bases from J; junction bases left unmatched: 10. The CDR3 is CASSGGLDRFLHF. The CDR3 bases are TGTGCCAGCAGCGGAGGCCTGGACAGGTTCCTCCACTTT.

Remarks on this clonotype: A much more abundant neighbour one base away suggests this may be a read error. The DNA is left out, because the CDR3 cannot be placed on it with certainty; the CDR3 is given as TCRdb lists it. The gene calls are TRBV6-2 or TRBV6-3 and TRBJ2-1; the D call of TRBD1 is as the table states it, not checked on the DNA. The CDR3 is 14 amino acids in total, end residues counted. Germline V gene lookup returns CDR1 MNHEY and CDR2 SVGEGT. The CDR3 loop reads CASSSSTGLNEQFF.

The chain couples TRBV29-1 to TRBJ1-1; 7 positions match TRBD1. Per the germline V gene, CDR1 is SQVTM and CDR2 is ANQGSEA. The CDR3 consists of 15 residues. The J segment lost 1 base and the V segment lost 3 bases, leaving 8 bases of the junction unmatched. The CDR3 DNA reads as TGCAGCGTTGATTGGTCGGGACAGCAGAACACTGAAGCTTTCTTT. Protein product: CSVDWSGQQNTEAFF.

CDR3 region: CASSQDRGLADTQYF. The DNA for the CDR3 is TGTGCCAGCAGCCAAGACAGGGGGCTGGCAGATACGCAGTATTTT. The chain has TRBV9 and TRBJ2-3; 10 nucleotides agree with TRBD1. The ends lost 4 bases at V and 4 bases at J; junction bases unmatched: 6. This CDR3 has 15 amino acids. CDR1 is SGDLS, CDR2 YYNGEE, per germline.

V and J are TRBV20-1 and TRBJ2-1; D may be TRBD1 (6 bases). The CDR3 runs to 13 residues. Deletions cut 2 bases from V and 6 bases from J, with 11 bases between. Germline V gene sequence: CDR1 DFQATT, CDR2 SNEGSKA (reference sequence). CDR3 sequence reads: CSARSDSINEQFF. CDR3 in DNA: TGCAGTGCTAGATCGGACAGTATCAATGAGCAGTTCTTC.

This clonotype was detected only a few times. V is TRBV20-1 and J is TRBJ2-1; perhaps TRBD1 as D (6 bases). The CDR3 runs 14 residues. V was trimmed by 3 bases and J by 8 bases, leaving 17 bases between them. The V gene's germline CDR1 is DFQATT and CDR2 SNEGSKA (reference sequence). CDR3 sequence: CSASDRPSRDEQFF. Here the CDR3 DNA reads TGCAGTGCTAGCGACAGGCCCTCTAGGGATGAGCAGTTCTTC.

This sequence joins TRBV19 and TRBJ2-2, with 9 bases lining up with TRBD2. V was clipped by 10 bases and J by 4 bases; unmatched bases: 10. The CDR3 loop spans 15 amino acids. CDR1 is LNHDA, CDR2 SQIVND, per germline (reference sequence). CDR3 sequence (DNA): TGTGCCACCAAAGTCGCGGGGGGGGCCACCGGGGAGCTGTTTTTT. It codes for CATKVAGGATGELFF.

This clonotype was picked up many times. This sequence joins TRBV7-2 and TRBJ2-7; the D gene is possibly TRBD1 (6 bases). This CDR3 comprises 13 residues. Trimming pared 8 bases from V and 2 bases from J, leaving 13 bases between. Germline V CDR1 and CDR2: SGHTA, FQGNSA. CDR3 region: CASGNRDTYEQYF. In nucleotides, the CDR3 is TGTGCCAGCGGAAACAGGGACACCTACGAGCAGTACTTC.